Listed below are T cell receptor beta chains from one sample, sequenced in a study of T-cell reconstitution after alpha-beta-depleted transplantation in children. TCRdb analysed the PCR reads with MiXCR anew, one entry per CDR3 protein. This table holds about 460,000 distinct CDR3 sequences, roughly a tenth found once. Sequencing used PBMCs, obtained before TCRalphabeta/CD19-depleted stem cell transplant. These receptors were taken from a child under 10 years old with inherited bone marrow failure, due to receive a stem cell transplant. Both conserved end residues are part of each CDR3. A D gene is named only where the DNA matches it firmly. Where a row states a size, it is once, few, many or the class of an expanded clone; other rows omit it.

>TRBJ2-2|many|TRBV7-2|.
TGTGCCAGCAGCTTAATGGGGTTTGGCACCGGGGAGCTGTTTTTT
CASSLMGFGTGELFF
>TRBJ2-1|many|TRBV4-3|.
TGCGCCAGCAGCCAAGGGACGGTGAGCTCCTACAATGAGCAGTTCTTC
CASSQGTVSSYNEQFF
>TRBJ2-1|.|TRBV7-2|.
TGTGCCAGCAGCTCCCGGACCCTTACTAGAAGGGGTGAGCAGTTCTTC
CASSSRTLTRRGEQFF
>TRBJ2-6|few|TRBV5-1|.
TGCGCCAGCAGCTTGCCGGTACTCTCTGGGGCCAACGTCCTGACTTTC
CASSLPVLSGANVLTF
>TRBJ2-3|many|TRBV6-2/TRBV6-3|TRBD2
TGTGCCAGCAGCCTTCCGGTGGGGACTAGTCCAGATACGCAGTATTTT
CASSLPVGTSPDTQYF
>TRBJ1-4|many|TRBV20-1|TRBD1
TGCAGTGCTTTTGGACAGGATAATGAAAAACTGTTTTTT
CSAFGQDNEKLFF
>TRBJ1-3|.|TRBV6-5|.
TGTGCCAGCAGTTACCTGACAGCTGGAAACACCATATATTTT
CASSYLTAGNTIYF
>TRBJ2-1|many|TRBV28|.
TGTGCCAGCAGTTTGGCCCGGGGGCTTGACAATGAGCAGTTCTTC
CASSLARGLDNEQFF
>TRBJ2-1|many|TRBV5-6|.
TGTGCCAGCAGCCCTGGACCCCGAGGGGGCAATGAGCAGTTCTTC
CASSPGPRGGNEQFF
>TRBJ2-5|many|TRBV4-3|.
TGCGCCAGCAGCCAAGCTCCAGGGAAACAAGAGACCCAGTACTTC
CASSQAPGKQETQYF
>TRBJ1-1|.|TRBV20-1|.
TGCAGTGCTAGCTCGAGGACTGAAGCTTTCTTT
CSASSRTEAFF
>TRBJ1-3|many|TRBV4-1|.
TGCGCCAGCAGCCCACTCGGGGGGGTGGGTGGAAACACCATATATTTT
CASSPLGGVGGNTIYF
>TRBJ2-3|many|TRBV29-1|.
TGCAGCGTTTCGAGTGCAGATACGCAGTATTTT
CSVSSADTQYF
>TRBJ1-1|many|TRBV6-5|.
TGTGCCAGCATCCAGGCCGGGAACACTGAAGCTTTCTTT
CASIQAGNTEAFF
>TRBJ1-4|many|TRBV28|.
TGTGCCAGCAGTAATACAGCCTTCGGTGAAAAACTGTTTTTT
CASSNTAFGEKLFF
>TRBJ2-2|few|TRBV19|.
TGTGCCAGTACCCTAAGGGGGATGAGGGAGCTGTTTTTT
CASTLRGMRELFF
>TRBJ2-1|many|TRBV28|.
TGTGCCATCTCGCGAATGGGCTGGGGCAGAGGAAGCTCCTACAATGAGCAGTTCTTC
CAISRMGWGRGSSYNEQFF
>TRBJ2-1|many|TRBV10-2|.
TGCGCCAGCAGGGTAACCAATGAGCAGTTCTTC
CASRVTNEQFF
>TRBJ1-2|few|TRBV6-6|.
TGTGCCAGCAGTTACCCGGGGATCGAGGGCTACACCTTC
CASSYPGIEGYTF
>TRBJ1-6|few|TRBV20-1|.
TGCAGTGCTAGGGGTAGGGCCAATTCACCCCTCCACTTT
CSARGRANSPLHF
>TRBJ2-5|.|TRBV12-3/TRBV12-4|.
TGTGCCAGCAGTTTCGGTATTGCGGGGATGGGAGAGACCCAGTACTTC
CASSFGIAGMGETQYF
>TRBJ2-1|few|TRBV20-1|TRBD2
TGCAGTGCTAGAGATCGAGCGGGAGGCCACAATGAGCAGTTCTTC
CSARDRAGGHNEQFF
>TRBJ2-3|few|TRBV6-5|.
TGTGCCAGCAGTTACCCCAATTACAGGGGCACAGATACGCAGTATTTT
CASSYPNYRGTDTQYF
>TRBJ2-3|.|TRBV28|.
TGTGCCAGCGGGCTCACAGATACGCAGTATTTT
CASGLTDTQYF
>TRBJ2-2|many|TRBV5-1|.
TGCGCCAGCAGCTGGCCCCTCCGCCCCGGCACCGGGGAGCTGTTTTTT
CASSWPLRPGTGELFF
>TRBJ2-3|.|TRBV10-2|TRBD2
TGCGCCAGCAGGAGTCCCAGACTAGCGGGAGTGATAGATACGCAGTATTTT
CASRSPRLAGVIDTQYF
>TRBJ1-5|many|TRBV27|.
TGTGCCAGCAGTTTGCAGGGGCCGTCATATAGCAATCAGCCCCAGCATTTT
CASSLQGPSYSNQPQHF
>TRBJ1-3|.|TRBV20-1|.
TGCAGTGCTAGGACACCTTCTGGAAACACCATATATTTT
CSARTPSGNTIYF
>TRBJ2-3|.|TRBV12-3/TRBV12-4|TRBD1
TGTGCCAGCAGCTACCCCAGCCAGGGGGTTGGAGATACGCAGTATTTT
CASSYPSQGVGDTQYF
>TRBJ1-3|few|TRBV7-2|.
TGTGCCAGCAGCTTAGAATCCCTGGGATCCGGAAACACCATATATTTT
CASSLESLGSGNTIYF
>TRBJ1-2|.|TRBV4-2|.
TGTGCCAGCAGCCAAACCTGGGGGGAAGCTAACTATGGCTACACCTTC
CASSQTWGEANYGYTF
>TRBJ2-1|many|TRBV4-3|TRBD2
TGCGCCAGCAGCCAACTGGGACTACCCTCCTACAATGAGCAGTTCTTC
CASSQLGLPSYNEQFF
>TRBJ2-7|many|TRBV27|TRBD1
TGTGCCAGCAGTCTCCGGGACAGGGGGCGCGTTTACTTC
CASSLRDRGRVYF
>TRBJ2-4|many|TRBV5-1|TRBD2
TGCGCCAGCAGCTTGGAAATTCCGGCGGGGGATCGCAAAAACATTCAGTACTTC
CASSLEIPAGDRKNIQYF
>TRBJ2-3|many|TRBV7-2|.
TGTGCCAGCAGCTTAGCAAGTCTGAACACAGATACGCAGTATTTT
CASSLASLNTDTQYF
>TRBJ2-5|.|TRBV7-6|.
TGTGCCAGCAGCTTGGCCGGGACTCAGCAAGAGACCCAGTACTTC
CASSLAGTQQETQYF
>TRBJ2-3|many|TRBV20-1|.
TGCAGTGCTTCTTACACTCCGGCCAGCACAGATACGCAGTATTTT
CSASYTPASTDTQYF
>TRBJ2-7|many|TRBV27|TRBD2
TGTGCCAGCAGTTCCCCTACGGGAGGGTCCGCCTCGTTCGAGCAGTACTTC
CASSSPTGGSASFEQYF
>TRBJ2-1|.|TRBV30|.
TGTGCCTGGAGTGAGGATAGCGAGCAGTTCTTC
CAWSEDSEQFF
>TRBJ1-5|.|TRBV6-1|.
TGTGCCAGCAGTGAGGCGGGGATCGATCAGCCCCAGCATTTT
CASSEAGIDQPQHF
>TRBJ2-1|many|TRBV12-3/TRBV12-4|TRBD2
TGTGCCAGCAGGATAGCGGGAGCGGGTGAGCAGTTCTTC
CASRIAGAGEQFF
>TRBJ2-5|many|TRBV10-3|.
TGTGCCATCAGTGAGTCCAGTTTAAAGGCCCAAGAGACCCAGTACTTC
CAISESSLKAQETQYF
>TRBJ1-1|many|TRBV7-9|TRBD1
TGTGCCAGCAGCTTAGAAGGGGGCGCGAGCACTGAAGCTTTCTTT
CASSLEGGASTEAFF
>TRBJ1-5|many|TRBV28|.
TGTGCCAGCAGTCCCTCCTCCCCCAGGGGTAGGGGGTATAGCAATCAGCCCCAGCATTTT
CASSPSSPRGRGYSNQPQHF
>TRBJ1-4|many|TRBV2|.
TGTGCCAGGAGCCGGGGTCCTAATGAAAAACTGTTTTTT
CARSRGPNEKLFF
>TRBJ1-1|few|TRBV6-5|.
TGTGCCAGCCTAAACGGGAGGGGTCGGGCTTTCTTT
CASLNGRGRAFF
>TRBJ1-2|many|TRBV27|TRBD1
TGTGCCAGCAGTCCCACAGGGGGCCACTATGGCTACACCTTC
CASSPTGGHYGYTF
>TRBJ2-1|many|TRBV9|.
TGTGCCAGCAGCGCCGGACGGACCCATTTAGATGAGCAGTTCTTC
CASSAGRTHLDEQFF
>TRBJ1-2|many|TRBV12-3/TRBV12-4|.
TGTGCCAGCAGTTTGATCGGCGCTAGCTATGGCTACACCTTC
CASSLIGASYGYTF
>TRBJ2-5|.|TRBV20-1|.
TGCAGTGCTAGAAAGGCTGTACGGGTAGAGACCCAGTACTTC
CSARKAVRVETQYF
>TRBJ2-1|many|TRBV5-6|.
TGTGCCAGCAGCTTCGTTAGCGGATACAATGAGCAGTTCTTC
CASSFVSGYNEQFF
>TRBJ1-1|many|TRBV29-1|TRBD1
TGCAGCGTTGTCGGACAGGGACGGAACACTGAAGCTTTCTTT
CSVVGQGRNTEAFF